The next 29 T cell receptor beta chains were all read from a single sample in a study of blood T cell repertoires in COVID-19. The table came from immunoSEQ multiplex PCR; TCRdb's copy has only in-frame clones and leaves some out. In the table there are about 160,000 clones, less than 85% of which are singletons. Specimen: peripheral blood. The receptors come from a human donor with acute or convalescent COVID-19. The donor label of this sample is uncertain.

This clone was seen a handful of times. This chain joins TRBV7-2 and TRBJ1-2, with 9 bases matching TRBD1. Per the germline V gene, CDR1 is SGHTA and CDR2 is FQGNSA. V dropped 11 bases and J dropped 11; count of bases not matched to a gene: 15. This CDR3 is 13 amino acids long. The CDR3 DNA reads TGTGCCGCCTCAAACCGACAGGGGGGCGAGTACACCTTC. This codes for CAASNRQGGEYTF. Filled out from reference TRBV7-2 and TRBJ1-2, the complete variable domain reads GAGVSQSPSNKVTEKGKDVELRCDPISGHTALYWYRQSLGQGLEFLIYFQGNSAPDKSGLPSDRFSAERTGGSVSTLTIQRTQQEDSAVYLCAASNRQGGEYTFGSGTRLTVV.

This clone has just a few counts. The chain links TRBV6-6 to TRBJ1-1; no firm D call. The CDR3 extends over 13 amino acids. Germline-derived CDR1 and CDR2 are MNHNY and SVGAGI (reference sequence). V gave up 6 bases and J gave up 0 bases, with 8 bases separating them. CDR3 nucleotide sequence: TGTGCCAGCAGGGGAGGGATGAACACTGAAGCTTTCTTT. This sequence encodes CASRGGMNTEAFF.

This chain connects TRBV5-1 to TRBJ2-6, with TRBD1 identical over 8 bases. Trimming removed 6 bases from V and 2 bases from J; junction bases left unmatched: 7. Germline V CDR1 and CDR2: SGHRS, YFSETQ. The CDR3 is made up of 16 amino acids. CDR3 residues: CASTRDRRPGANVLTF. CDR3 nucleotide sequence: TGCGCCAGCACCCGGGACAGGCGGCCTGGGGCCAACGTCCTGACTTTC.

This chain joins TRBV7-2 and TRBJ1-1, with a weak D call TRBD1 (6 bases). Germline loops: CDR1 SGHTA, CDR2 FQGNSA. The CDR3 consists of 13 residues. Deletions cut 5 bases from V and 1 base from J, with 8 bases between. Here the CDR3 DNA reads TGTGCCAGCAGCATGGACAGGAACACTGAAGCTTTCTTT. Residues: CASSMDRNTEAFF. Full variable domain (missing parts from reference TRBV7-2 and TRBJ1-1): GAGVSQSPSNKVTEKGKDVELRCDPISGHTALYWYRQSLGQGLEFLIYFQGNSAPDKSGLPSDRFSAERTGGSVSTLTIQRTQQEDSAVYLCASSMDRNTEAFFGQGTRLTVV.

This clone was recorded a few times. The chain uses TRBV7-3 and TRBJ2-5; no reliable D call. The CDR3 contains 14 residues. Looked up from germline, CDR1 is SGHTA and CDR2 is FQGTGA. The V and J ends lost 5 bases and 5 bases respectively, with 15 bases between them. The CDR3 here is CASSASSIEETQYF. The CDR3 nucleotides read TGTGCCAGCAGCGCCTCTAGTATCGAGGAGACCCAGTACTTC. The full variable domain, rest sourced from reference TRBV7-3 and TRBJ2-5, is GAGVSQTPSNKVTEKGKYVELRCDPISGHTALYWYRQSLGQGPEFLIYFQGTGAADDSGLPNDRFFAVRPEGSVSTLKIQRTERGDSAVYLCASSASSIEETQYFGPGTRLLVL.

The V gene is TRBV5-1, the J gene TRBJ1-2; 10 positions agree with TRBD1. The CDR3 contains 21 residues. V shed 3 bases and J 0 bases; nucleotides not matched to a gene: 20. Per the germline V gene, CDR1 is SGHRS and CDR2 is YFSETQ. Here the CDR3 reads CASSWRSRGSGQGISNYGYTF. CDR3 DNA sequence: TGCGCCAGCAGCTGGCGTTCACGGGGTTCGGGACAGGGGATATCTAACTATGGCTACACCTTC.

The chain is built from TRBV27 and TRBJ1-2; 8 bases map to TRBD1. This CDR3 has 18 amino acids. Trimming at V came to 5 bases and at J to 3 bases, leaving 17 bases not matched to a gene. Germline-derived CDR1 and CDR2 are MNHEY and SMNVEV (reference sequence). CDR3: CASSPPGARGPSYYGYTF. The DNA of the CDR3 is TGTGCCAGCAGTCCCCCGGGGGCCAGGGGGCCGTCGTACTATGGCTACACCTTC.

The genes are TRBV20-1 and TRBJ1-1; tentatively, D is TRBD1 (5 bases). The germline CDR1 and CDR2 sequences are DFQATT and SNEGSKA (reference sequence). CDR3 length: 14 amino acids. Trimming left V 3 bases short and J 1 base short, with 12 bases between. CDR3 amino acids: CSASRGRRNTEAFF. The CDR3 coding sequence is TGCAGTGCTAGTAGGGGCAGAAGGAACACTGAAGCTTTCTTT.

This chain links TRBV5-1 with TRBJ2-2, with TRBD1 matching over 10 bases. The germline CDR1 and CDR2 sequences are SGHRS and YFSETQ. The CDR3 sequence is 15 residues long. V lost 4 bases, J lost 6 bases, and 6 bases stayed unmatched. The CDR3 DNA is TGCGCCAGCAGCGGACGGACAGGGGGGGCCGGGGAGCTGTTTTTT. Translated, it gives CASSGRTGGAGELFF.

CDR3 in DNA: TGTGCCAGCAGAACACAGGGCTCGAACACTGAAGCTTTCTTT. It is translated as CASRTQGSNTEAFF. This chain uses TRBV27 with TRBJ1-1; perhaps TRBD1 as D (6 bases). V was pared by 6 bases and J by 1 base, with 12 bases between. Germline CDR1 and CDR2: MNHEY and SMNVEV (reference sequence). The CDR3 runs 14 residues.

The rearrangement links TRBV4-3 to TRBJ1-2, with D perhaps matching TRBD1 (5 bases). The CDR3 consists of 17 residues. In germline, CDR1 is LGHNA, CDR2 YSLEER. V lost 1 base and J lost 2, with 17 bases in between. The CDR3 here is CASSQVAPGGTNYGYTF. The CDR3 bases are TGCGCCAGCAGCCAAGTGGCGCCGGGGGGTACCAACTATGGCTACACCTTC.

The chain joins TRBV9 to TRBJ1-4; maybe TRBD1 (5 bases). The germline V and J ends were trimmed by 1 base and 0 bases, with 13 bases remaining between them. The CDR3 length is 17 residues. Germline V gene sequence: CDR1 SGDLS, CDR2 YYNGEE. Here the CDR3 reads CASSVSQGVATNEKLFF. For the CDR3, the DNA is TGTGCCAGCAGCGTAAGCCAAGGGGTTGCAACTAATGAAAAACTGTTTTTT.

J is TRBJ1-4 and V is TRBV5-5; TRBD1 matches 9 bases. This CDR3 region has 16 residues. V dropped 6 bases and J dropped 8; count of bases not matched to a gene: 14. Germline assignment: CDR1 SGHKS and CDR2 YYEKEE (reference sequence). In DNA, the CDR3 is TGTGCCAGCATCCAATTCTTAACAGGGGGCGGCGAAAAACTGTTTTTT. Translated: CASIQFLTGGGEKLFF.

The chain uses TRBV24-1 and TRBJ2-1, with TRBD2 identical over 8 bases. Per the germline V gene, CDR1 is KGHDR and CDR2 is SFDVKD. Trimming at V came to 3 bases and at J to 3 bases, leaving 6 bases not matched to a gene. The CDR3 is made up of 16 amino acids. CDR3 amino acids: CATSDPGGPIYNEQFF. The DNA for the CDR3 is TGTGCCACCAGTGATCCGGGGGGGCCAATCTACAATGAGCAGTTCTTC.

This chain connects TRBV3-1 (or the pseudogene TRBV3-2) to TRBJ1-2; 7 positions match TRBD1. This CDR3 is 15 amino acids long. CDR1 is LGHDT and CDR2 is YNNKEL in the germline V gene (reference sequence). V was clipped by 4 bases and J by 5 bases; unmatched bases: 10. Here the CDR3 reads CASSRPGTEAYGYTF. The DNA for the CDR3 is TGTGCCAGCAGCCGCCCCGGGACAGAGGCTTATGGCTACACCTTC.

This clone was recorded once. The rearrangement joins TRBV7-6 to TRBJ2-6, with a possible D match to TRBD1 (5 bases). V lost 1 base and J lost 2, with 15 bases in between. The CDR3 loop spans 18 amino acids. Germline CDR1 SGHVS, CDR2 FNYEAQ. The CDR3 region is CASSLGAWVRAGANVLTF. DNA for the CDR3: TGTGCCAGCAGCTTAGGGGCCTGGGTCAGGGCTGGGGCCAACGTCCTGACTTTC.

The CDR3 sequence is CASSLDPSAPYNEQFF. CDR3 DNA sequence: TGTGCCAGCAGCTTAGATCCTAGCGCCCCCTACAATGAGCAGTTCTTC. This chain links TRBV7-3 with TRBJ2-1; D possibly corresponds to TRBD2 (6 bases). This CDR3 is built from 16 residues. V lost 2 bases and J lost 2, with 13 bases in between. From germline, CDR1 is SGHTA and CDR2 FQGTGA.

This clone has just one count. The rearrangement links TRBV4-3 to TRBJ2-3; 12 nucleotides line up with TRBD2. Germline lookup yields CDR1 LGHNA and CDR2 YSLEER. The CDR3 covers 16 residues. V lost 4 bases to trimming and J lost 5 bases; unmatched junction nucleotides: 7. The CDR3 nucleotides are TGCGCCAGCAGCCGCCTAGCGGGGGGGCCGGTAGATACGCAGTATTTT. Translating gives CASSRLAGGPVDTQYF.

The chain is built from TRBV27 and TRBJ2-7; 7 nucleotides line up with TRBD1. The germline V gene encodes CDR1 MNHEY and CDR2 SMNVEV (reference sequence). The CDR3 sequence is 16 residues long. The trim removed 6 bases at V and 2 bases at J, leaving 13 bases unmatched. CDR3 amino acids: CASRLGQTGTAYEQYF. In nucleotides, the CDR3 is TGTGCCAGCAGACTCGGGCAGACCGGGACAGCCTACGAGCAGTACTTC.

This clone showed up just once. The rearrangement uses TRBV5-1 and TRBJ1-1; D might be TRBD1 (5 bases). Per the germline V gene, CDR1 is SGHRS and CDR2 is YFSETQ. The V and J ends lost 0 bases and 8 bases respectively, with 11 bases between them. There are 13 residues in the CDR3. The CDR3 nucleotides read TGCGCCAGCAGCTTGGAGCCCAGGGCCGAAGCTTTCTTT. It yields the protein CASSLEPRAEAFF.

The CDR3 loop is CASTGDRLATNEKLFF. CDR3 nucleotides: TGTGCCAGTACCGGGGACAGACTTGCAACTAATGAAAAACTGTTTTTT. The chain joins TRBV19 to TRBJ1-4; 7 positions agree with TRBD1. J lost 0 bases, V lost 7 bases, and 8 bases had no gene match. CDR1 and CDR2 from the germline V gene are LNHDA and SQIVND (reference sequence). The CDR3 length is 16 residues.

The gene calls are TRBV9 and TRBJ1-3; 8 positions agree with TRBD1. The CDR3 spans 16 residues. CDR1 and CDR2 from the germline V gene are SGDLS and YYNGEE. Unmatched junction bases numbered 9, after V lost 4 bases and J lost 3 bases. This chain's CDR3 is CASSRLTGGSGNTIYF. As DNA, the CDR3 is TGTGCCAGCAGCAGACTAACAGGGGGAAGTGGAAACACCATATATTTT.

CDR3 protein: CASSSQDSAQPQHF. CDR3 coding DNA: TGTGCCAGCAGTTCCCAGGACTCCGCTCAGCCCCAGCATTTT. The chain carries TRBV27 and TRBJ1-5; no reliable D call. This CDR3 has 14 residues. V was pared by 4 bases and J by 6 bases, with 13 bases between. CDR1 and CDR2 from the germline V gene are MNHEY and SMNVEV (reference sequence).

The chain couples TRBV6-5 to TRBJ2-7; D is perhaps TRBD1 (5 bases). Trimming cost V 4 bases and J 2 bases, with 12 bases left between them. The germline gives CDR1 MNHEY, CDR2 SVGAGI. The CDR3 length is 14 residues. The CDR3: CASSSQDGPYEQYF. CDR3 nucleotides: TGTGCCAGCAGTTCACAGGACGGCCCCTACGAGCAGTACTTC.

In its sample, this clone was seen once. V and J are TRBV5-1 and TRBJ1-1, with 8 bases aligning to TRBD1. With 4 bases clipped from V and 4 bases from J, the junction kept 6 bases outside the gene matches. In germline, CDR1 is SGHRS, CDR2 YFSETQ. The length of the CDR3 is 14 residues. CDR3 sequence reads: CASSAGGLGTEAFF. Written as DNA, the CDR3 is TGCGCCAGCAGCGCAGGGGGCTTGGGCACTGAAGCTTTCTTT. The full variable domain, with the rest looked up from reference TRBV5-1 and TRBJ1-1, is KAGVTQTPRYLIKTRGQQVTLSCSPISGHRSVSWYQQTPGQGLQFLFEYFSETQRNKGNFPGRFSGRQFSNSRSEMNVSTLELGDSALYLCASSAGGLGTEAFFGQGTRLTVV.

The chain employs TRBV7-2 and TRBJ1-3; a possible D gene is TRBD1 (6 bases). Germline values: CDR1 SGHTA, CDR2 FQGNSA. CDR3 length: 15 residues. The ends were cut back, 3 bases at V and 4 bases at J, with 13 bases in the middle. CDR3 coding DNA: TGTGCCAGCAGCTTGGGGGCGCGGGCCGGAAACACCATATATTTT. It is translated as CASSLGARAGNTIYF.

J is TRBJ1-5 and V is TRBV7-2, with TRBD1 matching 8 bases. Unmatched junction bases numbered 11, after V lost 1 base and J lost 0 bases. The CDR3 consists of 19 residues. Germline CDR1 is SGHTA and CDR2 is FQGNSA. The CDR3 nucleotides read TGTGCCAGCAGCTTAGGACAGGGGCTAAATATAGATAGCAATCAGCCCCAGCATTTT. Translating gives CASSLGQGLNIDSNQPQHF.

The CDR3 sequence: CASSFSPRVNGYTF. CDR3 sequence (DNA): TGTGCCAGCAGTTTTAGTCCCAGGGTCAATGGCTACACCTTC. This chain joins TRBV28 and TRBJ1-2; D perhaps matches TRBD1 (5 bases). With 3 bases removed from V and 6 bases from J, the gap between germline ends came to 14 bases. The germline gives CDR1 MDHEN, CDR2 SYDVKM. CDR3 length: 14 residues.

The chain combines TRBV5-1 with TRBJ1-1; 11 bases line up with TRBD1. CDR1 and CDR2 from the germline V gene are SGHRS and YFSETQ. The J segment lost 4 bases and the V segment lost 2 bases, leaving 1 base of the junction unmatched. CDR3 length: 14 residues. The CDR3 region is CASSFGTGGTEAFF. The CDR3, as DNA: TGCGCCAGCAGCTTTGGGACAGGGGGCACTGAAGCTTTCTTT.